This TCR beta chain is from a study of blood T cells in healthy people across ages. For the second PCR, which ran for roughly 6 to 12 cycles, a sample-barcoded 5' primer and a J-beta primer mix were used. TCRdb reprocessed the 5' RACE reads with MiXCR, giving one entry per CDR3 protein. The sample has some 290,000 distinct CDR3 sequences, around 29% seen once. This CDR3 is built from 12 residues. A word on this clonotype: Its ends do not fully match the called genes, so a read error is possible.

The sample taken for sequencing was blood. The chain has TRBV12-3 or TRBV12-4 and TRBJ2-3; D gene unclear. This clonotype originated in a woman aged 70 to 79 in good health. The DNA of the CDR3 is TGTGCCAGCAGATTGAACGCAGATGCGCAGTATTTT. Translated, it gives CASRLNADAQYF.